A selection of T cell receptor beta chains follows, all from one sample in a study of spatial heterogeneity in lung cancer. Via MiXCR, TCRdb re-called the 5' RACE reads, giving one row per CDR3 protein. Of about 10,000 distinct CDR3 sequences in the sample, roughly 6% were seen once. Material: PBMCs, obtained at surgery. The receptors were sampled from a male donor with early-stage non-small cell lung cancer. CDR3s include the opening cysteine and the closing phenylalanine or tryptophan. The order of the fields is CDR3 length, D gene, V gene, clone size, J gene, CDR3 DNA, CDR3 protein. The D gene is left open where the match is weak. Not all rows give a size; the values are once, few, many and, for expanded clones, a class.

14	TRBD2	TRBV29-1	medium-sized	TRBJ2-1	TGCAGCGCCGGGACTAGCGGGAGCGGGAATGAGCAGTTCTTC	CSAGTSGSGNEQFF
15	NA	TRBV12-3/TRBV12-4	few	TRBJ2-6	TGTGCCAGCAGGCCGTCAGGGAGTGGGGCCAACGTCCTGACTTTC	CASRPSGSGANVLTF
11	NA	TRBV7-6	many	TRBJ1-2	TGTGCCAGCAGCTTTGGGTATGGCTACACCTTC	CASSFGYGYTF
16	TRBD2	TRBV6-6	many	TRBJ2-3	TGTGCCAGCAGCCCCGCCAGCGGGGCAACCACAGATACGCAGTATTTT	CASSPASGATTDTQYF
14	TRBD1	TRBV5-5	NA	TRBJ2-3	TGTGCCAGCAGCTGGGACAGGAGCACAGATACGCAGTATTTT	CASSWDRSTDTQYF
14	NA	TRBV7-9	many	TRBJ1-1	TGTGCCAGCAGCTTATGGGAAGATAACACTGAAGCTTTCTTT	CASSLWEDNTEAFF
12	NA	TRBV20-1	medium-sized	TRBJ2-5	TGCAGTGTAGGGTCCAGCCAAGAGACCCAGTACTTC	CSVGSSQETQYF
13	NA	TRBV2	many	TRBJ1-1	TGTGCCAGCAGTGGTGCCTTCAACACTGAAGCTTTCTTT	CASSGAFNTEAFF
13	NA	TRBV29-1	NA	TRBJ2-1	TGCAGCGGGGAGGAAGGCTGGGTCAATGAGCAGTTCTTC	CSGEEGWVNEQFF
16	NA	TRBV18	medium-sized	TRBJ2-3	TGTGCCAGCTCACCGGTCGAGACACTAAGCACAGATACGCAGTATTTT	CASSPVETLSTDTQYF
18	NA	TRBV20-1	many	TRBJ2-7	TGCAGTGCTAGAGATCGGCGAGCGGAAGTAGGCAAGATCTACGAGCAGTACTTC	CSARDRRAEVGKIYEQYF
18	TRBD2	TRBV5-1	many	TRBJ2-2	TGCGCCAGCAGCCCAGGTCTACCTAGCGGGAAGAACACCGGGGAGCTGTTTTTT	CASSPGLPSGKNTGELFF
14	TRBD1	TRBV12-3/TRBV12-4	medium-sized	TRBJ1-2	TGTGCCAGCAGCCTAAAAAGACAGGGAAATGGCTACACCTTC	CASSLKRQGNGYTF
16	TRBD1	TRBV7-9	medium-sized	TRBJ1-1	TGTGCCAGCAGCTACTCGTCAGGGGGCTATGAGGATGAAGCTTTCTTT	CASSYSSGGYEDEAFF
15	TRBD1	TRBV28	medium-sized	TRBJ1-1	TGTGCCAGCAGCCGTCCCCGGACAGGAGGCACTGAAGCTTTCTTT	CASSRPRTGGTEAFF
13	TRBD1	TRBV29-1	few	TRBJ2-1	TGCAGCGTTGACAGGACAGGGGGCTTCGAGCCGTTCTTC	CSVDRTGGFEPFF
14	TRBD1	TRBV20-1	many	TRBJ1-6	TGCAGTGCTAGGGACAGGGGCGGTAATTCACCCCTCCACTTT	CSARDRGGNSPLHF
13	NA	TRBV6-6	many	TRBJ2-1	TGTGCCAGCACCTTCGACACTTACAATGAGCAGTTCTTC	CASTFDTYNEQFF
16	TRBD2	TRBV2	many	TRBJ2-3	TGTGCCAGCAGTGAAGCGGGAGGGCCTATTGCAGATACGCAGTATTTT	CASSEAGGPIADTQYF
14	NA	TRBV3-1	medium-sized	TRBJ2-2	TGTGCCAGCAGCCCGTTTAGAAGCACCGGGGAGCTGTTTTTT	CASSPFRSTGELFF
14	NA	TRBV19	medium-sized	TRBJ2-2	TGTGCCAGTAGTATATCTAGGAGTGCCGGGGAGCTGTTTTTT	CASSISRSAGELFF
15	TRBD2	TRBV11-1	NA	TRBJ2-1	TGTGCCAGCAGCCCTACTAGCGGGAGAGGGAATGAGCAGTTCTTC	CASSPTSGRGNEQFF
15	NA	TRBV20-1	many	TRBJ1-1	TGCAGTGCTAGGAAGGTGGGCAGGCAGAACACTGAAGCTTTCTTT	CSARKVGRQNTEAFF
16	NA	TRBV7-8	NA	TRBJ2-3	TGTGCCAGCAGCTTAGAGGCCGGGTTCGGCACAGATACGCAGTATTTT	CASSLEAGFGTDTQYF
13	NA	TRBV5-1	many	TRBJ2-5	TGCGCCAGCAGCTTCGAGGTCATCGAGACCCAGTACTTC	CASSFEVIETQYF
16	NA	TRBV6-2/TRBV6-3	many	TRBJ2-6	TGTGCCAGCAGTTACTCTCTCAGCTCTGGGGCCAACGTCCTGACTTTC	CASSYSLSSGANVLTF
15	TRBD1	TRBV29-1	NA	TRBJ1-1	TGCAGCGTGACACAATACAGGGGAATGAACACTGAAGCTTTCTTT	CSVTQYRGMNTEAFF
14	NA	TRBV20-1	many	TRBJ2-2	TGCAGTGCTAGAGTCCCGGGGATCACCGGGGAGCTGTTTTTT	CSARVPGITGELFF
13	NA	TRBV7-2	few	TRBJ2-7	TGTGCCAGCAAATCCTTTAGGACCGGCGAGCAGTACTTC	CASKSFRTGEQYF
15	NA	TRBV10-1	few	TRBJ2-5	TGCGCCAGCATTACATCCCGGGACTGCGTTTGGACCCAGTACTTC	CASITSRDCVWTQYF
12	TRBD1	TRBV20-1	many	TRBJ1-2	TGCAGTGCTAGAGCAGGGGGCTCTGGCTACACCTTC	CSARAGGSGYTF
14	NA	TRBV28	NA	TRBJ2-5	TGTGCCAGCGGTCAAACAGGGTATCAAGAGACCCAGTACTTC	CASGQTGYQETQYF
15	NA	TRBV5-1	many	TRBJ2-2	TGCGCCAGCAGCTTGGCCGAAGGGCGAGGCGGGGAGCTGTTTTTT	CASSLAEGRGGELFF
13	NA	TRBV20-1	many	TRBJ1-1	TGCAGTGCTCGGACAGTTCTATACACTGAAGCTTTCTTT	CSARTVLYTEAFF
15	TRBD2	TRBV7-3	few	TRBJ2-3	TGTGCCAGCAGCCGGAGACTAGCAACCACAGATACGCAGTATTTT	CASSRRLATTDTQYF
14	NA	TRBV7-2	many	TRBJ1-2	TGTGCCAGCAGCTTAAACGAGGCTAACTATGGCTACACCTTC	CASSLNEANYGYTF
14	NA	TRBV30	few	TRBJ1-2	TGTGCCTGGAGTGTCGGGCAGGCCGCAGGAGGCTACACCTTC	CAWSVGQAAGGYTF
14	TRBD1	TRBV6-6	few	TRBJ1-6	TGTGCCAGCATCAAGGACAGGGTCGGATCACCCCTCCACTTT	CASIKDRVGSPLHF
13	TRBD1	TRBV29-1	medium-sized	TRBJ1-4	TGCAGCGTTGAAGGACAGGGAAGTGAAAAACTGTTTTTT	CSVEGQGSEKLFF
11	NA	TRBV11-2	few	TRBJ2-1	TGTGCCAGCAGCTCTAGCAATGAGCAGTTCTTC	CASSSSNEQFF
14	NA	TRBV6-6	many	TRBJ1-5	TGTGCCAGCAGTTACTCCCGGGGGTTGAAGCCCCAGCATTTT	CASSYSRGLKPQHF
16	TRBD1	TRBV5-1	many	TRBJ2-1	TGCGCCAGCAGCCGGGGACAGACTTGGGCCTACAATGAGCAGTTCTTC	CASSRGQTWAYNEQFF
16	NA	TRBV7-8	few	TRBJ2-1	TGTGCCAGCAGCTTAGTGGGCGGGAATATCTACAATGAGCAGTTCTTC	CASSLVGGNIYNEQFF
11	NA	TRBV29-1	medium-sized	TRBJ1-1	TGCAGCTTTCGGCTGAACACTGAAGCTTTCTTT	CSFRLNTEAFF
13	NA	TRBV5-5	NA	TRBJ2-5	TGTGTCAGCAGCTTGGTGGGAGAGGAGACCCAGTACTTC	CVSSLVGEETQYF
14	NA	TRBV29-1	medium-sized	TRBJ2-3	TGCAGCTCCTCGAGATCTCGGAACACAGATACGCAGTATTTT	CSSSRSRNTDTQYF
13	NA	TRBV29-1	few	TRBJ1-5	TGCAGCGTTAAAGGCGGAGGCAATCAGCCCCAGCATTTT	CSVKGGGNQPQHF
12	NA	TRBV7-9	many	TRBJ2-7	TGTGCCAGCAGCTTACGAGGGAACGAGCAGTACTTC	CASSLRGNEQYF
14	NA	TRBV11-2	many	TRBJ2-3	TGTGCCAGCAGCTTAGAACCGAGAGCGGATACGCAGTATTTT	CASSLEPRADTQYF
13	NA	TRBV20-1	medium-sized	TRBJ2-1	TGCAGTGCTAGGTCCGGGACCGAAACTGAGCAGTTCTTC	CSARSGTETEQFF
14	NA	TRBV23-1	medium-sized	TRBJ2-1	TGCGCCAGCAGCCCCCAGGAGGGGCACAATGAGCAGTTCTTC	CASSPQEGHNEQFF